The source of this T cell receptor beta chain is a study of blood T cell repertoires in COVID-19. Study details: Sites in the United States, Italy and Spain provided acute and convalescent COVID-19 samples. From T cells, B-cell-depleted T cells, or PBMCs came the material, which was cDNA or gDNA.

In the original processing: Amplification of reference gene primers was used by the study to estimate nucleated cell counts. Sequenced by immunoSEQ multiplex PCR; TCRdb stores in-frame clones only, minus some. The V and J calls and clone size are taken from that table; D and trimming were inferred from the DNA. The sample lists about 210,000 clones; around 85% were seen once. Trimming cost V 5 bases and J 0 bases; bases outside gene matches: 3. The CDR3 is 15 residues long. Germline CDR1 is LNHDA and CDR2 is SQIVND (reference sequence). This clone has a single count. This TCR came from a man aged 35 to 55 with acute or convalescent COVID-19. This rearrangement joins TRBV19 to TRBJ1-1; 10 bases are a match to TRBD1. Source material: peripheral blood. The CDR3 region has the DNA TGTGCCAGTAGTCCGACAGGGGGCCTGAACACTGAAGCTTTCTTT. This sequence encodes CASSPTGGLNTEAFF.